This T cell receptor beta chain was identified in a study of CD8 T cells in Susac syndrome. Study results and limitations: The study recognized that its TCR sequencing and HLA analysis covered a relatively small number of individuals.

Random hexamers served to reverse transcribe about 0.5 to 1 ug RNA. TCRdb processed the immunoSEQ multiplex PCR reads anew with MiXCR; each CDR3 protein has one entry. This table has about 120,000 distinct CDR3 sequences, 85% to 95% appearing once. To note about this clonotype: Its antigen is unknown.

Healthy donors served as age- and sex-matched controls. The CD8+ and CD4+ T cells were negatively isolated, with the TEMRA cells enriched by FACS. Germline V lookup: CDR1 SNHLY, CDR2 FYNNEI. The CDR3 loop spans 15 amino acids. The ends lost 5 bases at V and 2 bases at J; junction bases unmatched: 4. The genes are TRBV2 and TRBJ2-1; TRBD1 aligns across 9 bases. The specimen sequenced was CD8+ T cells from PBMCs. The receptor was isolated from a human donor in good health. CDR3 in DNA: TGTGCCAGCAGTCAACGACAGGGGGCCTACAATGAGCAGTTCTTC. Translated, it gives CASSQRQGAYNEQFF.